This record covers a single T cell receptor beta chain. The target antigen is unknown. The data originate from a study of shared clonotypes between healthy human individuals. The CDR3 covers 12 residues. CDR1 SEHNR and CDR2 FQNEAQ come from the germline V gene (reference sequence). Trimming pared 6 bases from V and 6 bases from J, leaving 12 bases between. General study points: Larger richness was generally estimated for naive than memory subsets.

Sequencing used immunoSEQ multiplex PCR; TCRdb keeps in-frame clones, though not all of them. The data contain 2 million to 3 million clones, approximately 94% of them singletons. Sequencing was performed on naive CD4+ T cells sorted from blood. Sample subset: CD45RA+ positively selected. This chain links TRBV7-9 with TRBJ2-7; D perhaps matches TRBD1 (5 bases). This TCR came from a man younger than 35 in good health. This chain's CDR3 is CASSRQYREQYF. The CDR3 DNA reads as TGTGCCAGCAGTCGACAGTATCGCGAGCAGTACTTC.